This is a list of T cell receptor beta chains from one sample in a study of cytomegalovirus exposure and HLA in healthy donors. The method was immunoSEQ multiplex PCR; TCRdb's version includes in-frame clones alone and lacks a portion of them. The sample consists of over 200,000 clones, approximately 84% of them appearing once. Sequences were obtained from PBMCs. These receptors all stem from a woman aged 40 to 50 in good health and CMV-seronegative. The conserved cysteine and the conserved F or W are not part of the CDR3 here. D genes are given only for firm matches.

len	v_gene	d_gene	CDR3aa
12	TRBV5-5	.	ASTPAPGGTEAF
10	TRBV19	.	ASSMANQPQH
13	TRBV7-8	.	ASSLAPRFDTEAF
13	TRBV9	TRBD1	ASSVDGQGYYGYT
12	TRBV2	TRBD2	ASGAGGQVYEQF
12	TRBV29-1	TRBD2	SVAGGNGSYEQY
14	TRBV7-8	.	ASSLGYRYSNQPQH
12	TRBV2	.	ASSEDRRNTEAF
13	TRBV7-2	TRBD1	ASSPSGTGVYEQY
11	TRBV27	.	ASSLSRHTEAF
11	TRBV2	TRBD1	ASIGTGTYEQY
13	TRBV6-5	TRBD1	ASRTTRGRGYEQY
13	TRBV4-1	TRBD2	ASSQFSGGVYEQF
11	TRBV29-1	.	SGNSGGHTEAF
13	TRBV6-6	TRBD1	ASRGAGTGAYEQY
13	TRBV27	.	ASSFGGRTKETQY
11	TRBV12-5	.	ASGLQLGTEAF
13	TRBV6-5	.	ASRGAAPSSYEQY
12	TRBV19	TRBD1	ASRRTGMFNEQY
9	TRBV18	.	ASSPTDEQF
12	TRBV28	.	ASSLRRVADTQY
13	TRBV5-1	.	ASSQVPTGNEKLF
12	TRBV18	TRBD1	ASSPQGAGNTIY
10	TRBV25-1	.	ASSDRVEKLF
14	TRBV30	.	AWSVLGRLSGNTIY
10	TRBV4-2	.	ASSPSRFTIY
12	TRBV7-3	TRBD2	ASSLSGSSYEQY
12	TRBV5-1	.	ASSWGGQTYEQY
13	TRBV9	.	ASSVVSALENEQF
11	TRBV30	.	AARVYVNQPQH
11	TRBV5-1	.	ASRQGDTGELF
15	TRBV7-9	.	ASSLVAAVGLYNEQF
12	TRBV7-8	TRBD1	ASSSLGQGYGYT
12	TRBV7-9	TRBD1	ASSSTGSDTEAF
14	TRBV11-2	.	ASSFSAGSDLGEQY
12	TRBV5-1	TRBD2	ASSPPGGSETQY
14	TRBV27	TRBD1	ASSLSGQGGGNTIY